This T cell receptor beta chain was captured by sequencing in a study of CD8+ T cells in alopecia areata. Looking at the study overall: Tofacitinib was taken orally by treated patients, and the dose was 5 to 10 mg twice daily. Study-wide points: TCR sharing was clearer in mice than between patients, perhaps partly owing to patient HLA diversity. Treatment with tofacitinib significantly lowered scalp clonality and reduced expanded CD8+ clones among the top 100.

Treatment here: oral pan-JAK inhibitor, 5-10 mg twice daily. As concerns this clone: Its antigen is not known.

Trimming removed 7 bases at V and 0 bases at J, with 7 bases between. The CDR3 extends over 13 amino acids. Per the germline V gene, CDR1 is MNHEY and CDR2 is SMNVEV (reference sequence). RNA was isolated and reverse transcribed to cDNA, the sequencing template. Using immunoSEQ multiplex PCR, the repertoire was profiled, and TCRdb retains in-frame clones only, with some absent. The sample includes some 150,000 clones, around 83% seen only once; the top ten take approximately 13%. The clonotype originates from a human donor with alopecia areata. The source was CD8+ T cells sorted from blood, collected at week 4, from a patient treated with tofacitinib. The rearrangement links TRBV27 to TRBJ2-1; D unclear. Here the CDR3 DNA reads TGTGCCAGCATAGCCCCCTCCTACAATGAGCAGTTCTTC. This gives the protein CASIAPSYNEQFF.